What follows is one TCR beta chain and its context. Its cognate antigen is unknown. Those who donated were healthy bone marrow donors. This sample is part of a study of cytomegalovirus exposure and HLA in healthy donors. General study points: Later on, an analysis tied 15,000 to 20,000 TCR beta sequences to HLA alleles at 0.05 false discovery rate. In a later analysis, CMV-associated beta chains were mostly HLA-associated, it appeared. Certain indistinguishable V segments, among them TRBV6-2 and TRBV6-3, were excluded.

The primer mix had 60 Vbeta and 13 Jbeta primers. Generated by immunoSEQ multiplex PCR, the TCRdb table keeps only in-frame clones and is missing some. The sample has fewer than 110,000 clones, 75% seen once. This CDR3 contains 16 residues. The junction had 12 bases not matched to a gene; V was cut back by 5 bases and J by 6 bases. Germline CDR1 LGHNT, CDR2 FRNRAP. The sequence came from a man in his forties or fifties in good health and CMV-seronegative. Source material: PBMCs. J is TRBJ2-3 and V is TRBV12-5; TRBD2 agrees at 9 bases. In nucleotides, the CDR3 is TGTGCTAGTGGTCCCGGGACTAGCCAATTTAAGGATACGCAGTATTTT. Translation: CASGPGTSQFKDTQYF. The complete variable domain, with remaining parts taken from reference TRBV12-5 and TRBJ2-3, reads DARVTQTPRHKVTEMGQEVTMRCQPILGHNTVFWYRQTMMQGLELLAYFRNRAPLDDSGMPKDRFSAEMPDATLATLKIQPSEPRDSAVYFCASGPGTSQFKDTQYFGPGTRLTVL.